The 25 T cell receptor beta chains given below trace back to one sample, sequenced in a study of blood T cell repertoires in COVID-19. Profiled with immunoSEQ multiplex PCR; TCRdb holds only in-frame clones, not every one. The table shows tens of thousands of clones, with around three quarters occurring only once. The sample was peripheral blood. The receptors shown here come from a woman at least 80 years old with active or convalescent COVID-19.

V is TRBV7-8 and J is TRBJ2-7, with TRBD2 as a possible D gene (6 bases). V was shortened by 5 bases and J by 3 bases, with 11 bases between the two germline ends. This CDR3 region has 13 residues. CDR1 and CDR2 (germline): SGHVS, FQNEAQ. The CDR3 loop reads CASSLGGFYEQYF. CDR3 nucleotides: TGTGCCAGCAGCCTCGGGGGTTTCTACGAGCAGTACTTC.

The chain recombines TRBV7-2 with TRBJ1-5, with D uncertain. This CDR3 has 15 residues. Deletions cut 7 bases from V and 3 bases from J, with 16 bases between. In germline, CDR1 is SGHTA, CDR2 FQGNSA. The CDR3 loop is CASTTAGFFNQPQHF. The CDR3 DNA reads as TGTGCCAGCACAACCGCGGGGTTTTTCAATCAGCCCCAGCATTTT. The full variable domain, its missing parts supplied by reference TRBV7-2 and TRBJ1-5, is GAGVSQSPSNKVTEKGKDVELRCDPISGHTALYWYRQSLGQGLEFLIYFQGNSAPDKSGLPSDRFSAERTGGSVSTLTIQRTQQEDSAVYLCASTTAGFFNQPQHFGDGTRLSIL.

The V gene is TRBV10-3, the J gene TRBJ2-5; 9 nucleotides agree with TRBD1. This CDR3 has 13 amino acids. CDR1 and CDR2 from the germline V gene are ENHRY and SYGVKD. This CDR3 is CAAGTGIRETQYF. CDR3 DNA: TGTGCAGCAGGGACAGGGATAAGAGAGACCCAGTACTTC.

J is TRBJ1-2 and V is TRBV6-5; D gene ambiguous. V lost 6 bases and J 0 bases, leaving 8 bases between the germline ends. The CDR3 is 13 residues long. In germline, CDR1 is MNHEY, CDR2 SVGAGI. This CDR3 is CASRAGTNYGYTF. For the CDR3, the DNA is TGTGCCAGCAGGGCAGGCACTAACTATGGCTACACCTTC.

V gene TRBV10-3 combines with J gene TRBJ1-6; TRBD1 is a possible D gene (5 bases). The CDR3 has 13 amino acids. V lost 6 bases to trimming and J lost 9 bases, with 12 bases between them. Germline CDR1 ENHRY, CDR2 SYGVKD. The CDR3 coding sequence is TGTGCCATCAGCGGAGGGGCGACTTCACCCCTCCACTTT. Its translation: CAISGGATSPLHF.

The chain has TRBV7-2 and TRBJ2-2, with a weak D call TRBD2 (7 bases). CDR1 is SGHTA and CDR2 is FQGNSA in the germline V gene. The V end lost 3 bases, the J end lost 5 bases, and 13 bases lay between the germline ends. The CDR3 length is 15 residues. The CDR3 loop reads CASSLRGTPTGELFF. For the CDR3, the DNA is TGTGCCAGCAGCTTGCGGGGGACACCAACCGGGGAGCTGTTTTTT.

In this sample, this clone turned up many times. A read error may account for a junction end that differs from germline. CDR3 coding DNA: TGCGCCACCAGCCACGACTCCCGGGAGAACTATGGCTACACCTTC. It is translated as CATSHDSRENYGYTF. The rearrangement uses TRBV4-1 and TRBJ1-2; D gene ambiguous. The CDR3 totals 15 residues. CDR1 is MGHRA, CDR2 YSYEKL, per germline.

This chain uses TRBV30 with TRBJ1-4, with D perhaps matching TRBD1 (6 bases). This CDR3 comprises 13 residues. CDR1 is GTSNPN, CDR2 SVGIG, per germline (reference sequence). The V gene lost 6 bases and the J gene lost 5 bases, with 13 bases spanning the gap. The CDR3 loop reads CACTGSENEKLFF. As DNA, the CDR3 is TGTGCCTGTACAGGGTCAGAGAATGAAAAACTGTTTTTT.

The CDR3 DNA is TGTGCCAGCAGCCAATACAACAGGGGGCATAACAGCCTCTACGAGCAGTACTTC. Translated, it gives CASSQYNRGHNSLYEQYF. V and J are TRBV14 and TRBJ2-7; TRBD1 agrees at 9 bases. Trimming at V came to 2 bases and at J to 3 bases, leaving 14 bases not matched to a gene. This CDR3 spans 18 amino acids. Germline CDR1 is SGHDN and CDR2 is FVKESK.

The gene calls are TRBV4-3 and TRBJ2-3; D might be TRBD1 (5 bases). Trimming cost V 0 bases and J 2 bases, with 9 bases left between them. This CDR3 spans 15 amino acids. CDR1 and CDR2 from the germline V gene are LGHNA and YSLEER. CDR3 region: CASSQDYRNTDTQYF. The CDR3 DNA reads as TGCGCCAGCAGCCAAGATTACAGGAACACAGATACGCAGTATTTT.

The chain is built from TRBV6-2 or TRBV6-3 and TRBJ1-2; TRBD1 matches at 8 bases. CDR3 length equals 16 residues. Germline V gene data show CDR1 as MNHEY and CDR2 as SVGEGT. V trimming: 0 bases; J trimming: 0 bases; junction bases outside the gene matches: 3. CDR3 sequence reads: CASSYSETGANYGYTF. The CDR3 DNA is TGTGCCAGCAGTTACTCGGAGACAGGGGCTAACTATGGCTACACCTTC.

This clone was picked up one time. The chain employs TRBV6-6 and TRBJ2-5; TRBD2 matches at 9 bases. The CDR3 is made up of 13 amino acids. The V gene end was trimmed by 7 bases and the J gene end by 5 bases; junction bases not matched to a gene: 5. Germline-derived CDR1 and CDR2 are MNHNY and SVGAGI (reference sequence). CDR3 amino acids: CASTETSGETQYF. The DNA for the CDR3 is TGTGCCAGCACCGAGACTAGCGGTGAGACCCAGTACTTC.

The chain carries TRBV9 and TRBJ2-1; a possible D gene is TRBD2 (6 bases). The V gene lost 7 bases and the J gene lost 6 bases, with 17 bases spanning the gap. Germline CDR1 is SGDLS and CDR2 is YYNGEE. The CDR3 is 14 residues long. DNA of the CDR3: TGTGCCAGCGGTCAGGAGCGGGCAGTCAATGAGCAGTTCTTC. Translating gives CASGQERAVNEQFF.

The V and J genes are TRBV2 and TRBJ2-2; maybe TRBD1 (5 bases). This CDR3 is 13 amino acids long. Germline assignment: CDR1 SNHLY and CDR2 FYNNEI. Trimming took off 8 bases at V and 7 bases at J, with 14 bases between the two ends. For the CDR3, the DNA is TGTGCCAGCGGGGCCCTGCGCGACGGGGAGCTGTTTTTT. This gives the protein CASGALRDGELFF.

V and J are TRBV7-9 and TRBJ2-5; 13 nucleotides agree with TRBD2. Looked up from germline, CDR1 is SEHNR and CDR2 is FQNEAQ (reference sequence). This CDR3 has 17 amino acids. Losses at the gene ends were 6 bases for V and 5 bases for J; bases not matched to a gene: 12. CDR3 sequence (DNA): TGTGCCAGCAGTCGTGCGGGGGGACTAGCGGGGAGTGAGACCCAGTACTTC. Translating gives CASSRAGGLAGSETQYF.

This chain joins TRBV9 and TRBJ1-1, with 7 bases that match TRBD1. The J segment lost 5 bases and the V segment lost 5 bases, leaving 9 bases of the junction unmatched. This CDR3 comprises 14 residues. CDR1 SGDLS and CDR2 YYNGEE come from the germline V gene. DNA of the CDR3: TGTGCCAGCAGTCGGACAGGTTATGGGACTGAAGCTTTCTTT. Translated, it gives CASSRTGYGTEAFF.

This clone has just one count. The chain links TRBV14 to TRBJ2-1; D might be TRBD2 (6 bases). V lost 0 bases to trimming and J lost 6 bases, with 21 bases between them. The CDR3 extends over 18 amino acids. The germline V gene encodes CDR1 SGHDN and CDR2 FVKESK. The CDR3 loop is CASSQDPARGSETNEQFF. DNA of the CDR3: TGTGCCAGCAGCCAAGATCCTGCTCGGGGGTCTGAGACCAATGAGCAGTTCTTC.

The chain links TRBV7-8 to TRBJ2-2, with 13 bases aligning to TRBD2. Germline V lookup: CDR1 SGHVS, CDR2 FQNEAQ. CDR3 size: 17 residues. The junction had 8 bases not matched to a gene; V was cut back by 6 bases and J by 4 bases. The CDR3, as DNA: TGTGCCAGCAGACCCTCTAGACTAGCGGGGGGCACCGGGGAGCTGTTTTTT. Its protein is CASRPSRLAGGTGELFF.

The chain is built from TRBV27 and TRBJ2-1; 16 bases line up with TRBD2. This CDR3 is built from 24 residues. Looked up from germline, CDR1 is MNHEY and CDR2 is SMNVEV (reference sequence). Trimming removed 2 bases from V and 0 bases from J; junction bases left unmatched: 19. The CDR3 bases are TGTGCCAGCAGTTTAACCCGGGGACTAGCGGGGGGGCATCCTGTAATGAGCTCCTACAATGAGCAGTTCTTC. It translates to CASSLTRGLAGGHPVMSSYNEQFF.

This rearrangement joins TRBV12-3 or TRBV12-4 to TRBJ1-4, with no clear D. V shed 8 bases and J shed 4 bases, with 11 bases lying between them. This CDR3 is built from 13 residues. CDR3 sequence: CASSRVRNEKLFF. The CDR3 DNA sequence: TGTGCCAGCTCGAGGGTGCGTAATGAAAAACTGTTTTTT.

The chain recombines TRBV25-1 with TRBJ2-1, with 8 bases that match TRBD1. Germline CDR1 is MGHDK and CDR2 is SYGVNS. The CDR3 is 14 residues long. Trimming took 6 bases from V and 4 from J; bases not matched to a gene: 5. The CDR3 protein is CASRRTGPYNEQFF. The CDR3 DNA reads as TGTGCCAGCAGGCGGACAGGGCCTTACAATGAGCAGTTCTTC.

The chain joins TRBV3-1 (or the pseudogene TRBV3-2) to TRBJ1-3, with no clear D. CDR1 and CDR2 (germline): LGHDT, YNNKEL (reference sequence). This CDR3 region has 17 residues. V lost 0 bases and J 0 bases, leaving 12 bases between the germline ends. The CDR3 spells CASSQDRERFSGNTIYF. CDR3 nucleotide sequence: TGTGCCAGCAGCCAAGATCGCGAGAGGTTCTCTGGAAACACCATATATTTT.

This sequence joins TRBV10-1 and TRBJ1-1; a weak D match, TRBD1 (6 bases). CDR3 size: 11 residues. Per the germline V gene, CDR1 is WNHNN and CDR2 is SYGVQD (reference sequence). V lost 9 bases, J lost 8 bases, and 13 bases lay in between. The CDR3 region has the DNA TGCGCCAGGCCCACAGGGTCGGAAGCTTTCTTT. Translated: CARPTGSEAFF.

CDR3 sequence reads: CASRLAGDSDTEAFF. DNA for the CDR3: TGTGCAAGTCGCTTAGCGGGCGATTCAGACACTGAAGCTTTCTTT. The chain has TRBV12-2 and TRBJ1-1; TRBD1, the table's D call, lacks a check against the DNA. TRBV12-2 is marked as a pseudogene. The CDR3 loop spans 15 amino acids.

The DNA for the CDR3 is TGCGCCAGCAGCTTGGTGGCGTCGGGGAGTGGTGGAAACACCATATATTTT. This encodes CASSLVASGSGGNTIYF. The V call is TRBV5-1, the J call TRBJ1-3, with unresolved D. Germline V lookup: CDR1 SGHRS, CDR2 YFSETQ. V shed 0 bases and J shed 3 bases, with 16 bases lying between them. This CDR3 contains 17 residues.